The 6 T cell receptor beta chains below were found in one sample sequenced in a study of blood T cell repertoires in COVID-19. Method: immunoSEQ multiplex PCR; TCRdb's copy keeps in-frame clones and lacks some. The sample has around 120,000 clones, around 90% seen once. Sequenced input: peripheral blood. The receptors shown here come from a woman aged 60-75 years with COVID-19, enrolled during active disease.

V usage is TRBV7-2 and J usage is TRBJ1-2, with 7 bases lining up with TRBD1. The trim removed 5 bases at V and 9 bases at J, leaving 12 bases unmatched. This CDR3 has 14 residues. Germline V gene data show CDR1 as SGHTA and CDR2 as FQGNSA. CDR3 nucleotides: TGTGCCAGCAGCACTGAAAAGACAGGGAGGCGCTACACCTTC. It is translated as CASSTEKTGRRYTF. The complete variable domain, with remaining parts taken from reference TRBV7-2 and TRBJ1-2, reads GAGVSQSPSNKVTEKGKDVELRCDPISGHTALYWYRQSLGQGLEFLIYFQGNSAPDKSGLPSDRFSAERTGGSVSTLTIQRTQQEDSAVYLCASSTEKTGRRYTFGSGTRLTVV.

This chain connects TRBV20-1 to TRBJ1-2; the match to TRBD1 covers 8 bases. Trimming cost V 3 bases and J 3 bases; bases outside gene matches: 9. CDR3 length: 15 amino acids. Germline-derived CDR1 and CDR2 are DFQATT and SNEGSKA (reference sequence). The CDR3 spells CSASGAGTGYYGYTF. For the CDR3, the DNA is TGCAGTGCTAGTGGCGCCGGGACAGGCTACTATGGCTACACCTTC.

The chain recombines TRBV3-1 (or the pseudogene TRBV3-2) with TRBJ1-1; no clear D. CDR3 size: 15 residues. V was trimmed by 0 bases and J by 7 bases, leaving 15 bases between them. Germline V lookup: CDR1 LGHDT, CDR2 YNNKEL (reference sequence). Here the CDR3 DNA reads TGTGCCAGCAGCCAAGAGAGGGATGTGTATCATGAAGCTTTCTTT. This translates into CASSQERDVYHEAFF.

V is TRBV23-1 and J is TRBJ1-5, with TRBD1 identical over 7 bases. TRBV23-1 is labeled an ORF, and its function is uncertain. The CDR3 length is 16 residues. Unmatched junction bases numbered 5, after V lost 0 bases and J lost 3 bases. This chain's CDR3 is CASSQSEDRLNQPQHF. CDR3 in DNA: TGCGCCAGCAGTCAATCCGAGGACAGGCTCAATCAGCCCCAGCATTTT.

The J gene is TRBJ2-1, the V gene TRBV6-6; D is unresolved. This CDR3 contains 14 residues. Deletions cut 3 bases from V and 5 bases from J, with 11 bases between. CDR1 MNHNY and CDR2 SVGAGI come from the germline V gene (reference sequence). The CDR3, as DNA: TGTGCCAGCAGTTATCGATCCACAAACAATGAGCAGTTCTTC. Translation gives CASSYRSTNNEQFF.

V usage is TRBV7-9 and J usage is TRBJ1-4; D is undetermined. The CDR3 contains 16 residues. V was trimmed by 1 base and J by 5 bases, leaving 14 bases between them. Germline V gives CDR1 SEHNR, CDR2 FQNEAQ (reference sequence). CDR3 bases: TGTGCCAGCAGCTTAGGATGGACTTCCCGAAATGAAAAACTGTTTTTT. Its protein product is CASSLGWTSRNEKLFF. Looking up the rest from reference TRBV7-9 and TRBJ1-4 gives the full variable domain: DTGVSQNPRHKITKRGQNVTFRCDPISEHNRLYWYRQTLGQGPEFLTYFQNEAQLEKSRLLSDRFSAERPKGSFSTLEIQRTEQGDSAMYLCASSLGWTSRNEKLFFGSGTQLSVL.